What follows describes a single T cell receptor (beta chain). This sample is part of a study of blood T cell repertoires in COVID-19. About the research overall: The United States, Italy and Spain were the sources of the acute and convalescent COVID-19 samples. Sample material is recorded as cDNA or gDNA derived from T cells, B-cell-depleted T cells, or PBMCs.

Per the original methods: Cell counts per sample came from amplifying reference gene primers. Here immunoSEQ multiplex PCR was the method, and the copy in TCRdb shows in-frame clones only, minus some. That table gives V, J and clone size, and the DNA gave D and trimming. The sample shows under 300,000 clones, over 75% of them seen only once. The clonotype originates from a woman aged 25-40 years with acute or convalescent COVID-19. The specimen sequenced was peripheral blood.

CDR3 region: CASSPTQGSPLHF. CDR3 sequence (DNA): TGTGCCAGCAGCCCGACACAGGGTTCACCCCTCCACTTT. The chain couples TRBV3-1 (or the pseudogene TRBV3-2) to TRBJ1-6; D may be TRBD1 (6 bases). Trimming took 4 bases from V and 9 from J, leaving 10 bases between them. The germline CDR1 and CDR2 sequences are LGHDT and YNNKEL (reference sequence). The CDR3 is 13 residues long.